These 21 T cell receptor beta chains came from one sample sequenced in a study of cytomegalovirus exposure and HLA in healthy donors. 13 Jbeta primers and 60 Vbeta primers were used for the PCR. TCRdb's copy holds only in-frame clones and misses some; the assay was immunoSEQ multiplex PCR. The data show approximately 160,000 clones, with 68% seen just once and roughly 4.1% held by the top ten. Sequencing input: PBMCs. These receptors were taken from a woman between 18 and 29 years old in good health and CMV-seropositive.

This clone was observed a few times. The rearrangement joins TRBV20-1 to TRBJ1-5; D unclear. Germline V gene data show CDR1 as DFQATT and CDR2 as SNEGSKA (reference sequence). Trimming took 3 bases from V and 7 from J, leaving 7 bases between them. The CDR3 spans 11 residues. The CDR3 protein is CSARAGQPQHF. The CDR3 bases are TGCAGTGCTAGGGCGGGACAGCCCCAGCATTTT.

This chain joins TRBV9 and TRBJ1-5, with D possibly TRBD1 on 6 matching bases. Per the germline V gene, CDR1 is SGDLS and CDR2 is YYNGEE. V gave up 4 bases and J gave up 7 bases, with 15 bases separating them. The CDR3 sequence is 14 residues long. This CDR3 reads CASSQGWGGQPQHF. CDR3 bases: TGTGCCAGCAGCCAGGGGTGGGGAGGGCAGCCCCAGCATTTT.

CDR3 loop: CASTARDTGNTIYF. The CDR3 nucleotides read TGTGCCAGCACTGCCCGGGACACTGGAAACACCATATATTTT. The V call is TRBV7-9, the J call TRBJ1-3; D is perhaps TRBD1 (6 bases). The CDR3 totals 14 residues. V shed 7 bases and J shed 2 bases, with 12 bases lying between them. The germline CDR1 and CDR2 sequences are SEHNR and FQNEAQ (reference sequence).

The V call is TRBV4-1, the J call TRBJ2-5; maybe TRBD2 (5 bases). The CDR3 loop spans 16 amino acids. V was cut by 2 bases and J by 2 bases, with 15 bases left in between. The V gene's germline CDR1 is MGHRA and CDR2 YSYEKL. In DNA, the CDR3 is TGCGCCAGCAGCCAACACGGAAGCGGAGGACAAGAGACCCAGTACTTC. It is translated as CASSQHGSGGQETQYF.

The V gene is TRBV5-1, the J gene TRBJ1-2, with a weak D call TRBD1 (5 bases). The CDR3 is 15 residues long. Germline V gene sequence: CDR1 SGHRS, CDR2 YFSETQ. The V gene lost 2 bases and the J gene lost 1 base, with 12 bases spanning the gap. Here the CDR3 DNA reads TGCGCCAGCAGCTTCCGTACAGGAGTTAACTATGGCTACACCTTC. Translating it yields CASSFRTGVNYGYTF.

This chain links TRBV15 with TRBJ2-5; D gene uncertain. The better agreement between TRBJ2-7 and the DNA end casts doubt on the J call. Per germline, CDR1 LNHNV and CDR2 YYDKDF (reference sequence). CDR3 size: 12 residues. In nucleotides, the CDR3 is TGTGCCACCAGCAGAGGCCTCTACGAGCAGTACTTC. Its protein is CATSRGLYEQYF.

This clone has just one count. The V call is TRBV7-2, the J call TRBJ1-2, with 10 positions matching TRBD1. Germline CDR1 SGHTA, CDR2 FQGNSA. This CDR3 is 15 amino acids long. The V gene end was trimmed by 3 bases and the J gene end by 3 bases; junction bases not matched to a gene: 4. The CDR3 here is CASSLGQGLDYGYTF. The CDR3 nucleotides are TGTGCCAGCAGCTTGGGACAGGGGCTTGACTATGGCTACACCTTC. Complete variable domain (other parts from reference TRBV7-2 and TRBJ1-2): GAGVSQSPSNKVTEKGKDVELRCDPISGHTALYWYRQSLGQGLEFLIYFQGNSAPDKSGLPSDRFSAERTGGSVSTLTIQRTQQEDSAVYLCASSLGQGLDYGYTFGSGTRLTVV.

The chain carries TRBV7-2 and TRBJ2-7; TRBD2 aligns across 9 bases. Germline lookup yields CDR1 SGHTA and CDR2 FQGNSA. Unmatched junction bases numbered 6, after V lost 5 bases and J lost 7 bases. There are 13 residues in the CDR3. CDR3 amino acids: CASSPRLAEEQYF. DNA for the CDR3: TGTGCCAGCAGCCCTAGACTAGCGGAAGAGCAGTACTTC.

This clone was observed a few times. J is TRBJ1-2 and V is TRBV18, with 7 nucleotides matching TRBD1. The CDR3 is 14 residues long. The V segment lost 0 bases and the J segment 4 bases; nucleotides outside the gene matches: 2. Germline assignment: CDR1 KGHSH and CDR2 LQKENI. The CDR3 region has the DNA TGTGCCAGCTCACCACCGACAGGGACCTATGGCTACACCTTC. Its translation is CASSPPTGTYGYTF. The full variable domain, completed using reference TRBV18 and TRBJ1-2, is NAGVMQNPRHLVRRRGQEARLRCSPMKGHSHVYWYRQLPEEGLKFMVYLQKENIIDESGMPKERFSAEFPKEGPSILRIQQVVRGDSAAYFCASSPPTGTYGYTFGSGTRLTVV.

The rearrangement joins TRBV9 to TRBJ2-7, with 9 nucleotides matching TRBD1. This CDR3 spans 14 amino acids. CDR1 is SGDLS and CDR2 is YYNGEE in the germline V gene. V was clipped by 4 bases and J by 3 bases; unmatched bases: 5. The CDR3 bases are TGTGCCAGCAGCAGAGGACAGGGGAACTACGAGCAGTACTTC. Translating gives CASSRGQGNYEQYF. The full variable domain, its missing parts supplied by reference TRBV9 and TRBJ2-7, is DSGVTQTPKHLITATGQRVTLRCSPRSGDLSVYWYQQSLDQGLQFLIQYYNGEERAKGNILERFSAQQFPDLHSELNLSSLELGDSALYFCASSRGQGNYEQYFGPGTRLTVT.

J is TRBJ1-5 and V is TRBV19; TRBD1 is a possible D gene (5 bases). Germline V gene sequence: CDR1 LNHDA, CDR2 SQIVND (reference sequence). V dropped 5 bases and J dropped 0 bases, with 14 bases sitting between them. This CDR3 has 16 amino acids. CDR3 protein: CASSPIWRGSNQPQHF. The CDR3, as DNA: TGTGCCAGTAGTCCCATATGGAGGGGTAGCAATCAGCCCCAGCATTTT.

This clone was picked up one time. The rearrangement links TRBV5-1 to TRBJ2-1, with unresolved D. The germline CDR1 and CDR2 sequences are SGHRS and YFSETQ. V shed 0 bases and J shed 4 bases, with 14 bases lying between them. This CDR3 contains 16 residues. The CDR3 DNA sequence: TGCGCCAGCAGCTTGGGCTGGCGGAGACCGTACAATGAGCAGTTCTTC. This gives the protein CASSLGWRRPYNEQFF.

The chain joins TRBV4-3 to TRBJ1-2, with D possibly matching TRBD1 (6 bases). The CDR3 has 14 residues. From germline, CDR1 is LGHNA and CDR2 YSLEER. Deletions cut 1 base from V and 4 bases from J, with 10 bases between. The CDR3 is CASSQGTGSYGYTF. The CDR3 DNA follows: TGCGCCAGCAGCCAAGGTACAGGGAGCTATGGCTACACCTTC.

CDR3 loop: CASRGMGRREQYF. CDR3 coding DNA: TGTGCCAGCAGGGGTATGGGGAGGCGGGAGCAGTACTTC. This chain uses TRBV27 with TRBJ2-5; TRBD2 matches 7 bases. J was trimmed by 11 bases and V by 6 bases; bases with no gene match: 12. The CDR3 is 13 residues long. The germline V gene has CDR1 MNHEY and CDR2 SMNVEV (reference sequence).

This clone has more than one count but fewer than ten. V is TRBV30 and J is TRBJ1-1; 8 bases align to TRBD1. Germline loops: CDR1 GTSNPN, CDR2 SVGIG (reference sequence). The CDR3 has 13 amino acids. Trimming removed 8 bases from V and 1 base from J; junction bases left unmatched: 6. The CDR3 sequence: CAGQGLRNTEAFF. The CDR3 region has the DNA TGTGCCGGACAGGGTTTGAGGAACACTGAAGCTTTCTTT.

This clone appeared a single time. The chain joins TRBV7-6 to TRBJ2-1; D not certain. CDR3 length equals 13 residues. Germline values: CDR1 SGHVS, CDR2 FNYEAQ. V was trimmed by 7 bases and J by 3 bases, leaving 10 bases between them. This CDR3 reads CASIGANYNEQFF. The CDR3 DNA reads TGTGCCAGCATTGGTGCGAACTACAATGAGCAGTTCTTC.

This chain joins TRBV6-5 and TRBJ2-7, with D perhaps matching TRBD1 (5 bases). V lost 4 bases and J lost 2, with 12 bases in between. Germline V CDR1 and CDR2: MNHEY, SVGAGI. This CDR3 has 14 residues. CDR3: CASSLPRAPYEQYF. The CDR3 DNA reads as TGTGCCAGCAGTTTACCCAGGGCCCCCTACGAGCAGTACTTC.

The J gene is TRBJ2-1, the V gene TRBV18; 9 nucleotides agree with TRBD1. V dropped 2 bases and J dropped 6; count of bases not matched to a gene: 2. The CDR3 runs to 14 residues. CDR1 and CDR2 (germline): KGHSH, LQKENI. CDR3 in amino acids: CASSPRDRANEQFF. CDR3 nucleotide sequence: TGTGCCAGCTCACCAAGGGACAGGGCCAATGAGCAGTTCTTC.

The chain joins TRBV9 to TRBJ2-1; TRBD2 matches at 10 bases. J was trimmed by 3 bases and V by 0 bases; bases with no gene match: 0. The CDR3 extends over 15 amino acids. Germline V gives CDR1 SGDLS, CDR2 YYNGEE. The CDR3 loop is CASSVGTSGYNEQFF. Here the CDR3 DNA reads TGTGCCAGCAGCGTAGGGACTAGCGGCTACAATGAGCAGTTCTTC. The whole variable domain, remainder taken from reference TRBV9 and TRBJ2-1, is DSGVTQTPKHLITATGQRVTLRCSPRSGDLSVYWYQQSLDQGLQFLIQYYNGEERAKGNILERFSAQQFPDLHSELNLSSLELGDSALYFCASSVGTSGYNEQFFGPGTRLTVL.

V is TRBV18 and J is TRBJ2-7, with TRBD1 identical over 8 bases. The CDR3 loop spans 14 amino acids. Germline loops: CDR1 KGHSH, CDR2 LQKENI. V lost 6 bases and J lost 2; bases outside the gene matches: 6. Here the CDR3 DNA reads TGTGCCAGCTCGCGACAGGGGCTCCCCTACGAGCAGTACTTC. It codes for CASSRQGLPYEQYF.

The V and J genes are TRBV9 and TRBJ2-1; 9 bases match TRBD2. The CDR3 length is 14 residues. The V gene's germline CDR1 is SGDLS and CDR2 YYNGEE. J lost 7 bases, V lost 3 bases, and 5 bases had no gene match. The CDR3: CASSEREALNEQFF. In DNA form, the CDR3 reads TGTGCCAGCAGCGAGCGGGAGGCATTAAATGAGCAGTTCTTC.